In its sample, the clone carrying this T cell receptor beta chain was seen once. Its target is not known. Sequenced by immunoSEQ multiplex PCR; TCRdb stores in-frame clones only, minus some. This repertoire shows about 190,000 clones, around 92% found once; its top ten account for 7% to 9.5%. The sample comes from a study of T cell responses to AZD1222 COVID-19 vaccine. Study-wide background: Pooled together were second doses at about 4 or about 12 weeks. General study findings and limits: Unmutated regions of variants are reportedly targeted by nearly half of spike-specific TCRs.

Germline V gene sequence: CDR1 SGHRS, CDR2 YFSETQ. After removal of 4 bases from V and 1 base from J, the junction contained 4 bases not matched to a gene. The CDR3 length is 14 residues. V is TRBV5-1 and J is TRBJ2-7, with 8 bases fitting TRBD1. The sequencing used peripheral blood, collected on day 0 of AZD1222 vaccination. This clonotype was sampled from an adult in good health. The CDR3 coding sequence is TGCGCCAGCAGCAACCGGGACAGGTCCTACGAGCAGTACTTC. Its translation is CASSNRDRSYEQYF.